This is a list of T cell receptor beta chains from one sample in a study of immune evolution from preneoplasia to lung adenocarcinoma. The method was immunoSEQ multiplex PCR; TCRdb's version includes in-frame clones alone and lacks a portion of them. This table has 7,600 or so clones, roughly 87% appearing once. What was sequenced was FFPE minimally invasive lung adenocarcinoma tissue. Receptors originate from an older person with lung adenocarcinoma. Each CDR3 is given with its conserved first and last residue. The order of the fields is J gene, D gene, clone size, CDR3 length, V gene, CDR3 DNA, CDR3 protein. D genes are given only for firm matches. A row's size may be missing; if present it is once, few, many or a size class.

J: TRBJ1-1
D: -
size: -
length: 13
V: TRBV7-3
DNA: TGTGCCAGCGGGAAGGGGTCGAACACTGAAGCTTTCTTT
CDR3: CASGKGSNTEAFF

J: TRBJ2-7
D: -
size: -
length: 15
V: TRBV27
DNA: TGTGCCAGCCGTCCTACCGCCAGTTCTCTCTACGAGCAGTACTTC
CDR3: CASRPTASSLYEQYF

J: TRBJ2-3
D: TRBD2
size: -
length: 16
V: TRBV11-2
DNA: TGTGCCAGCAGCGCCAGACTAGCGGGGGGCACAGATACGCAGTATTTT
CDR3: CASSARLAGGTDTQYF

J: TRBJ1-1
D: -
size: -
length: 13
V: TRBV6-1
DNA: TGTGCCAGCAGTGAAACCTATAACACTGAAGCTTTCTTT
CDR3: CASSETYNTEAFF

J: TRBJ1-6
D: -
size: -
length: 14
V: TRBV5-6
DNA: TGTGCCAGCAGCTTTCAGGGGTTTGCCTCACCCCTCCACTTT
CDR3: CASSFQGFASPLHF

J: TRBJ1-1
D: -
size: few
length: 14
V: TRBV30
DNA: TGTGCCTGGAGTGTAGTCCACAAGAACACTGAAGCTTTCTTT
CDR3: CAWSVVHKNTEAFF

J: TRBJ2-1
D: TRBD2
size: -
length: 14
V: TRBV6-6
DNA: TGTGCCAGCAGTGGGGGACTAGGGGGGAGTGAGCAGTTCTTC
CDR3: CASSGGLGGSEQFF

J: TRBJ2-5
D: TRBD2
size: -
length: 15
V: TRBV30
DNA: TGTGCCTGGGCCAGACTAGCGGGGGCCCAAGAGACCCAGTACTTC
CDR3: CAWARLAGAQETQYF

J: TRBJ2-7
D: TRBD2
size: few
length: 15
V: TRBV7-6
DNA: TGTGCCAGCAGCACGACAGCGGGGGTAGCCTACGAGCAGTACTTC
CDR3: CASSTTAGVAYEQYF

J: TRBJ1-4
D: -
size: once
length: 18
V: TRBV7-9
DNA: TGTGCCAGCAGCCAGGGGCGGTTCGGGGGGAGAGTTGATGAAAAACTGTTTTTT
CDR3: CASSQGRFGGRVDEKLFF

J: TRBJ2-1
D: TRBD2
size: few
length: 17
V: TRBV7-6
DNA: TGTGCCAGCAGCTTAGGGCCGGGGGGGCCCTCGGGCAATGAGCAGTTCTTC
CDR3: CASSLGPGGPSGNEQFF

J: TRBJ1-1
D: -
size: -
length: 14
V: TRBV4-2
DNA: TGTGCCAGCAGCCAAGACCCCGCCGCGGGGGCCGGTTTCTTT
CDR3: CASSQDPAAGAGFF

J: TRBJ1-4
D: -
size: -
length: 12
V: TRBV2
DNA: TGTGCCGTACAGGACAGTACCGAAAAACTGTTTTTT
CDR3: CAVQDSTEKLFF

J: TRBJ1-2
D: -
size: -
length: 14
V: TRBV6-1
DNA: TGTGCCAGCAGTGAAGCGTCCCCAGGGGTTGGCTACACCTTC
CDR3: CASSEASPGVGYTF

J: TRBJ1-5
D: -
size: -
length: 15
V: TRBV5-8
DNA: TGTGCCAGCAGCGCTTTGTCGGGAAACAATCAGCCCCAGCATTTT
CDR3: CASSALSGNNQPQHF

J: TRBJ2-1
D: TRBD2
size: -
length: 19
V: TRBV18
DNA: TGTGCCAGCTCACGAAGCCCCGTTACTAGCGAGAGTTCCTACAATGAGCAGTTCTTC
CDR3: CASSRSPVTSESSYNEQFF

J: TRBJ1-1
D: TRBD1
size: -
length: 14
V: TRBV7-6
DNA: TGTGCCAGCAGCGCGACAGGGATGAACACTGAAGCTTTCTTT
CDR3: CASSATGMNTEAFF

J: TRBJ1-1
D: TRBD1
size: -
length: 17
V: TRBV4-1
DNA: TGCGCCAGCAGCCAAGATGGTCAGGGGGCTCAAGGCGCTGAAGCTTTCTTT
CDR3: CASSQDGQGAQGAEAFF

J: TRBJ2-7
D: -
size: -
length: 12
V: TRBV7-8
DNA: TGTGCCAGCAGTCAACCAGGGAGGGAGCAGTACTTC
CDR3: CASSQPGREQYF

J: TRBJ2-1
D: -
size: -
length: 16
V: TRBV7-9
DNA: TGTGCCAGCAGCTTGGCGGAGGGGTTCCGCTACAATGAGCAGTTCTTC
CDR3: CASSLAEGFRYNEQFF

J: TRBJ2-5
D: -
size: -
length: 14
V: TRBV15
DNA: TGTGCCACCAGCAGAGACTATTACCAAGAGACCCAGTACTTC
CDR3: CATSRDYYQETQYF

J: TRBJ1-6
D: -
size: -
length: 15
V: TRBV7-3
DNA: TGTGCCAGCAGCTTAAACGCAGGGGTCAATTCACCCCTCCACTTT
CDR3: CASSLNAGVNSPLHF

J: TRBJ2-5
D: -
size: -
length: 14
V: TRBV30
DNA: TGTGCCTGGAGTGCCGGTGGGGATGCGGAGACCCAGTACTTC
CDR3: CAWSAGGDAETQYF

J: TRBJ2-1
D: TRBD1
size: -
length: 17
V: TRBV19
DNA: TGTGCCAGTAGTATATTGCAGGGGACAGGAAGCTACAATGAGCAGTTCTTC
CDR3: CASSILQGTGSYNEQFF

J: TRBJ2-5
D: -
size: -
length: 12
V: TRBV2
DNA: TGTGCCAGCACATGGGACGGGGAGACCCAGTACTTC
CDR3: CASTWDGETQYF

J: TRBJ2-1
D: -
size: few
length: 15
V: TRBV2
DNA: TGTGCCAGCAGTGAAGCCCCCCGTAGATCAGAGGGGCAGTTCTTC
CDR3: CASSEAPRRSEGQFF

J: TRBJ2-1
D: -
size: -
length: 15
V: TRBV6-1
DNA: TGTGCCAGCAGTGAAGCGCTCTGGGGGTACAATGAGCAGTTCTTC
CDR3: CASSEALWGYNEQFF

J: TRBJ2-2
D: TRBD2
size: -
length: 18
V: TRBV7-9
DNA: TGTGCCAGCAGAGAACCAACTAGCGCAGAACCGAACACCGGGGAGCTGTTTTTT
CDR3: CASREPTSAEPNTGELFF

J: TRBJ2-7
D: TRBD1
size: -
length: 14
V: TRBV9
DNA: TGTGCCAGCAGCGTCGGACAGGGGACCTACGAGCAGTACTTC
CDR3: CASSVGQGTYEQYF

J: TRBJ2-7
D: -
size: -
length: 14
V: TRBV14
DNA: TGTGCCAGCAGCCAAGAGTGGACATCGCGCGAGCAGTACTTC
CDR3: CASSQEWTSREQYF

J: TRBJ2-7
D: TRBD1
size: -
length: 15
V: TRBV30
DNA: TGTGCCTGGAGGGGTTCAGGGGGCGAGTACTACGAGCAGTACTTC
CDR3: CAWRGSGGEYYEQYF

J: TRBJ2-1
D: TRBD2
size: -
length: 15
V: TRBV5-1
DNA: TGCGCCAGCAGCTCAGGACTAGCGGGAGTCAATGAGCAGTTCTTC
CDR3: CASSSGLAGVNEQFF

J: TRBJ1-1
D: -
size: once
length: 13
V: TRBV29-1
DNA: TGCAGCGTTCGAGGCAGTATGAACACTGAAGCTTTCTTT
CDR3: CSVRGSMNTEAFF

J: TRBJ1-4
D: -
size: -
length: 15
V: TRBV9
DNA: TGTGCCAGCAGCGTAGGTGGGTCAACTAATGAAAAACTGTTTTTT
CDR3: CASSVGGSTNEKLFF

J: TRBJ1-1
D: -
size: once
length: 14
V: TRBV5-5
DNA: TGTGCCAGCAGCCAGGATCGGTCAGACACTGAAGCTTTCTTT
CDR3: CASSQDRSDTEAFF

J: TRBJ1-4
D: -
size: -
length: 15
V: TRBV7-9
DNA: TGTGCCAGCAGCGCCCCACGGGGGATATATGAAAAACTGTTTTTT
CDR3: CASSAPRGIYEKLFF

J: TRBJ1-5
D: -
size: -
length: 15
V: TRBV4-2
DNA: TGTGCCAGCAGCCAAGAGCGGGGAGCAAGTCAGCCCCAGCATTTT
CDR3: CASSQERGASQPQHF

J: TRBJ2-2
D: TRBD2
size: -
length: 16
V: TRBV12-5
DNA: TGTGCTAGTGGTCCGGGGACTAGCGGGAGACCCGGGGAGCTGTTTTTT
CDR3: CASGPGTSGRPGELFF

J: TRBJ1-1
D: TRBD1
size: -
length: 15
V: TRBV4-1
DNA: TGCGCCAGCAGCCTCCCGGACAGGGCGAACACTGAAGCTTTCTTT
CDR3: CASSLPDRANTEAFF

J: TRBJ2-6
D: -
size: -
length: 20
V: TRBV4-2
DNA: TGTGCCAGCAGCCAAGATTCGGGGAGGACAGCCCTCTCTGGGGCCAACGTCCTGACTTTC
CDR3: CASSQDSGRTALSGANVLTF

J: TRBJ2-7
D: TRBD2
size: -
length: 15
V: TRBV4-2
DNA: TGTGCCAGCAGCCAAGAACGGGAGGTTCCATACGAGCAGTACTTC
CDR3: CASSQEREVPYEQYF

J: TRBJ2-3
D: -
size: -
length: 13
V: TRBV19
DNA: TGTGCCAGTAGTATAGGGGGGGCTGATACGCAGTATTTT
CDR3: CASSIGGADTQYF

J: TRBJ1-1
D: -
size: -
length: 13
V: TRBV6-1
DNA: TGTGCCAGCAGGAGGGGAAAGGACACTGAAGCTTTCTTT
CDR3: CASRRGKDTEAFF

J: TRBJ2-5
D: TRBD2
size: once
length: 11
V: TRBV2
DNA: TGTGCCAGCAAAGATGGAATAGCGGGCTACTTC
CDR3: CASKDGIAGYF

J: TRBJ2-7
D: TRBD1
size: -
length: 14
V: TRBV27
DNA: TGTGCCAGCAGTAGAGGGGACAGGGGCTACGAGCAGTACTTC
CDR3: CASSRGDRGYEQYF

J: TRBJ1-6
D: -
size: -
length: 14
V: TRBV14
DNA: TGTGCCAGCAGCCAAGATGGGTGGAATTCACCCCTCCACTTT
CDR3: CASSQDGWNSPLHF

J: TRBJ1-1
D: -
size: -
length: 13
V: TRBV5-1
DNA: TGCGCCAGCAGCTTTAACAGGAACACTGAAGCTTTCTTT
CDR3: CASSFNRNTEAFF

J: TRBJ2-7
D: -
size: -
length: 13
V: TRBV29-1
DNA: TGCAGCGTTGCGGGTAGGGGAGCCTACGAGCAGTACTTC
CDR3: CSVAGRGAYEQYF

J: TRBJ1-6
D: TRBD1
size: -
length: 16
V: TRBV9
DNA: TGTGCCAGCAGCAGGGGACAGAGCTCCTATAATTCACCCCTCCACTTT
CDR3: CASSRGQSSYNSPLHF

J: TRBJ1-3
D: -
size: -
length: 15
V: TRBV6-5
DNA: TGTGCCAGCAGCCTGACGAGGGGGTTCGGGAACACCATATATTTT
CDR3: CASSLTRGFGNTIYF

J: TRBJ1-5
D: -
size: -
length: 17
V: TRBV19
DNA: TGTGCCAGTAGGAAGTCCTACGGGGGGGCTGGGAATCAGCCCCAGCATTTT
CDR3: CASRKSYGGAGNQPQHF

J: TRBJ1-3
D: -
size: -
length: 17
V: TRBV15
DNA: TGTGCCACCAGCGCGCGAATGGGGATGAGCTCTGGAAACACCATATATTTT
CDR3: CATSARMGMSSGNTIYF

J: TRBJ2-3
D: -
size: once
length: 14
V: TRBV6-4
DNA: TGTGCCAGCAGTGAGAGTTCGGAGGGGAGTAAGCAGTATTTT
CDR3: CASSESSEGSKQYF

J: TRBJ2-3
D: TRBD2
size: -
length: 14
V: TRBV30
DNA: TGTGCCTGGACTCTCGGGGGGGGCACAGATACGCAGTATTTT
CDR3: CAWTLGGGTDTQYF

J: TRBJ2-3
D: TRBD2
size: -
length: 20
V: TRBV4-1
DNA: TGCGCCAGCAGCCAGCCGGGACTAGCGGGGGGCAAAACGAGGACAGATACGCAGTATTTT
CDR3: CASSQPGLAGGKTRTDTQYF

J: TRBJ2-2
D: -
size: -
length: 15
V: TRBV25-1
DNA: TGTGCCAGCAGAGATAAGGTAGCGAACACCGGGGAGCTGTTTTTT
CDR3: CASRDKVANTGELFF

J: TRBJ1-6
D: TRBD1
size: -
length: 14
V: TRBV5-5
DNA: TGTGCCAGCAGGCCGACAGGGACTAATTCACCCCTCCACTTT
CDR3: CASRPTGTNSPLHF

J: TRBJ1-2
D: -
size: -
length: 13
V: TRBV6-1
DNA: TGTGCCAGCAGTGAATCCAGGGGCCGAGGCTACACCTTC
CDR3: CASSESRGRGYTF

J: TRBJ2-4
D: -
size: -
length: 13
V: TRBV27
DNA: TGTGCCAGCAGTCCCGGACTGGGAAACATTCAGTACTTC
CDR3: CASSPGLGNIQYF